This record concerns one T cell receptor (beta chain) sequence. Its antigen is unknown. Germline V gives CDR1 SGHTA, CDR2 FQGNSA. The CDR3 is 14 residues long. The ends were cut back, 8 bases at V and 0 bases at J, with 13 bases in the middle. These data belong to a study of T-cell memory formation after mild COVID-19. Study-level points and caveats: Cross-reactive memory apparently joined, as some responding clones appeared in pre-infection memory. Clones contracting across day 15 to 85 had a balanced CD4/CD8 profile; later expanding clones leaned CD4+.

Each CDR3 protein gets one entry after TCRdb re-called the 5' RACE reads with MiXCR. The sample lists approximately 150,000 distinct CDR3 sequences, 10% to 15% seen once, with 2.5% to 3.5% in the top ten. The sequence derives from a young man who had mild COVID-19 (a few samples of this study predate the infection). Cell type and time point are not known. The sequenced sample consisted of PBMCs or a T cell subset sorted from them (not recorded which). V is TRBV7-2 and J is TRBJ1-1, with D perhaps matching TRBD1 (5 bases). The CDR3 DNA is TGTGCCAGCCACCGGGGACGCATGAACACTGAAGCTTTCTTT. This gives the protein CASHRGRMNTEAFF. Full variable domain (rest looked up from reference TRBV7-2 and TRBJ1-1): GAGVSQSPSNKVTEKGKDVELRCDPISGHTALYWYRQSLGQGLEFLIYFQGNSAPDKSGLPSDRFSAERTGGSVSTLTIQRTQQEDSAVYLCASHRGRMNTEAFFGQGTRLTVV.